A single sample is the source of the 2 T cell receptor beta chains below, sequenced in a study. One entry per CDR3 protein results from TCRdb running MiXCR on the 5' RACE reads. The table includes thousands of distinct CDR3 sequences, around 16% detected once. The sample was memory CD4+ T cells sorted from blood. Subset described: memory CD4+ T cells, CD4+CD45RO+CD25-. Receptor source: a female donor with breast cancer.

This clonotype was found many times. This chain links TRBV7-2 with TRBJ2-7; D ambiguous. The germline V gene has CDR1 SGHTA and CDR2 FQGNSA. V dropped 6 bases and J dropped 2 bases, with 8 bases sitting between them. The CDR3 extends over 12 amino acids. As DNA, the CDR3 is TGTGCCAGCAGGCAGAGGCCCTACGAGCAGTACTTC. Protein: CASRQRPYEQYF.

This clonotype is medium-sized. V and J are TRBV5-1 and TRBJ2-7, with 8 bases that match TRBD2. Germline V gene lookup returns CDR1 SGHRS and CDR2 YFSETQ. CDR3 length: 14 amino acids. V dropped 0 bases and J dropped 9; count of bases not matched to a gene: 8. This CDR3 reads CASSLGTSRSGQYF. As DNA, the CDR3 is TGCGCCAGCAGCTTGGGGACTAGCCGATCGGGGCAGTACTTC.